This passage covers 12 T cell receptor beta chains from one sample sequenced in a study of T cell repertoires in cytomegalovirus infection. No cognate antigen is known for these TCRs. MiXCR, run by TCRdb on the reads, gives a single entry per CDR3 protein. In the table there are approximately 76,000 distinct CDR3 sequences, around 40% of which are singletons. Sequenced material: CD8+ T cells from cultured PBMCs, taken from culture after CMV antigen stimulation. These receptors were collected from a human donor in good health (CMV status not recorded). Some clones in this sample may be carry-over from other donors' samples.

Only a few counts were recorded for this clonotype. DNA of the CDR3: TGTGCCAGCAATCCTATCGGGACAGGGGCCTTCCTCTACGAGCAGTACTTC. Amino acid sequence: CASNPIGTGAFLYEQYF. The chain uses TRBV28 and TRBJ2-7; 10 bases fit TRBD1. This CDR3 is built from 17 residues. CDR1 and CDR2 (germline): MDHEN, SYDVKM. V trimming: 7 bases; J trimming: 3 bases; junction bases outside the gene matches: 15.

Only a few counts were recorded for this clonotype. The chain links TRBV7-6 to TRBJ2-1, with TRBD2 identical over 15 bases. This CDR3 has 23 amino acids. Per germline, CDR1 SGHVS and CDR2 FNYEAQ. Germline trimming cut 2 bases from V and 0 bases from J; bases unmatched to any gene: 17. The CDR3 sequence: CASSLYWSGFGLAGGSSYNEQFF. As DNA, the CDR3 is TGTGCCAGCAGCTTATATTGGTCCGGGTTCGGACTAGCGGGGGGGAGCTCCTACAATGAGCAGTTCTTC.

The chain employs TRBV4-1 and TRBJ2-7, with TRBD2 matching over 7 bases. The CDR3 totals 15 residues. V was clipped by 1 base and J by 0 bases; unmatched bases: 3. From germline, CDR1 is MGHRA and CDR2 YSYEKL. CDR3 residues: CASSQGGGFSYEQYF. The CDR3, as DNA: TGCGCCAGCAGCCAAGGGGGAGGGTTCTCCTACGAGCAGTACTTC.

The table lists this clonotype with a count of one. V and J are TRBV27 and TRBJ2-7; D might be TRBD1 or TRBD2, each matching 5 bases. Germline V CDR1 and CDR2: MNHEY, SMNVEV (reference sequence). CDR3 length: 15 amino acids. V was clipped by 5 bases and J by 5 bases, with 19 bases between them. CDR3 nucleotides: TGTGCCAGCAGTCCCCTCGATAGAGGGGTCGACGAGCAGTACTTC. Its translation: CASSPLDRGVDEQYF.

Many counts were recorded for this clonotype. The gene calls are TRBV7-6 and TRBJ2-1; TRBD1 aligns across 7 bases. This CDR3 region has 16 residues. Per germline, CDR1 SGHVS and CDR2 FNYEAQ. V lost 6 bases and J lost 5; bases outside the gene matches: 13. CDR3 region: CASRPLTGKGNNEQFF. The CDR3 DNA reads TGTGCCAGCAGACCTCTGACAGGGAAAGGGAACAATGAGCAGTTCTTC.

CDR3 sequence (DNA): TGTGCCAGCAGCCGAGGGTATGGCTACACCTTC. This codes for CASSRGYGYTF. The V and J genes are TRBV7-9 and TRBJ1-2; D ambiguous. The CDR3 runs to 11 residues. V gave up 5 bases and J gave up 5 bases, with 6 bases separating them. The germline V gene encodes CDR1 SEHNR and CDR2 FQNEAQ (reference sequence).

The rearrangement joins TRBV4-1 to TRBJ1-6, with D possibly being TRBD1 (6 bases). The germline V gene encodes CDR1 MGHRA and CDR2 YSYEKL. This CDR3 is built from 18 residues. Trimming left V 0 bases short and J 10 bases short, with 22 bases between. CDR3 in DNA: TGCGCCAGCAGCCAAGAGGGTGGGGGGGGCGAATTTAAATCACCCCTCCACTTT. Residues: CASSQEGGGGEFKSPLHF.

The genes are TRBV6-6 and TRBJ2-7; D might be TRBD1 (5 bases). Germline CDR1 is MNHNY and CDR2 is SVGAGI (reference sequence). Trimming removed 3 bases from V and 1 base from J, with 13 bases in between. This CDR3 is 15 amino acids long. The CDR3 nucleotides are TGTGCCAGCAGTTATGGGGCCCGTGATTCCTACGAGCAGTACTTC. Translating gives CASSYGARDSYEQYF.

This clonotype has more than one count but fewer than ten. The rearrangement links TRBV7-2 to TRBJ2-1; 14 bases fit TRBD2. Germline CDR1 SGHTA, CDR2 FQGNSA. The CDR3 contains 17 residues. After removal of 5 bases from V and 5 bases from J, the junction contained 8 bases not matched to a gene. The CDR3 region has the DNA TGTGCCAGCAGCCGACTGACTAGCGGGGGGGTAAACAATGAGCAGTTCTTC. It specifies CASSRLTSGGVNNEQFF.

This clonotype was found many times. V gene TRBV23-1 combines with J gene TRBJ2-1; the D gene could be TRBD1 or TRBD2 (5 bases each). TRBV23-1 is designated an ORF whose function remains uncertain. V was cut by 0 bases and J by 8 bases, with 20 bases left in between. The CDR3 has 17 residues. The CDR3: CASSQSRGRRFSYEQFF. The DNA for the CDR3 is TGCGCCAGCAGTCAATCGAGGGGACGTCGATTTTCATATGAGCAGTTCTTC.

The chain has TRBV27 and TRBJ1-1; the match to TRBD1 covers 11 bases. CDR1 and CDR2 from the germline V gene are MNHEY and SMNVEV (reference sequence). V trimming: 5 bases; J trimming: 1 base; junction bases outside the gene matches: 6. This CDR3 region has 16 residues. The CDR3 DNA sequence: TGTGCCAGCAGTCAGAGGACAGGGGGCGCGAACACTGAAGCTTTCTTT. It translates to CASSQRTGGANTEAFF.

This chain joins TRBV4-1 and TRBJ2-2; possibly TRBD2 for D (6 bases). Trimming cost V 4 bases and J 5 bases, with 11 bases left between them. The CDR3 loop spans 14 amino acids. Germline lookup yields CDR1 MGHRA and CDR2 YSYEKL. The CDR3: CASSPPDYTGELFF. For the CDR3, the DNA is TGCGCCAGCAGCCCCCCGGACTATACCGGGGAGCTGTTTTTT.